The 24 T cell receptor beta chains below come from one sample, sequenced in a study of T cells expressing NK-cell markers (dated by TCRdb to 2020 to 2021). The method behind the library was 5' RACE. Sequencing relied on an Illumina HiSeq 2000. TCRdb reprocessed the reads and assigns one entry to each CDR3 protein sequence, leaving out DNA. Per the sample table, the count is more than 120,000 distinct CDR3 sequences. Around 12% of the sample rests with the top ten. The sample taken for sequencing was blood T cells: a sorted CD56 or NKG2C T cell subset, CD4+ or CD8+ T cells, or bulk PBMC T cells (not recorded which). These receptors were obtained from a man in his late teens or twenties in good health. Donor details come from another sample of the same person, matched by shared clones.

The chain is built from TRBV28 and TRBJ2-3; TCRdb indicates TRBD1, and absent DNA this call remains unverified. The CDR3 runs 16 residues. The germline V gene encodes CDR1 MDHEN and CDR2 SYDVKM. The chain's CDR3 is CASTMNPGQGTDTQYF.

The J gene is TRBJ2-3, the V gene TRBV7-3; absent DNA, TCRdb's TRBD2 call cannot be checked. The CDR3 has 14 amino acids. Germline CDR1 SGHTA, CDR2 FQGTGA. This chain's CDR3 is CASSLSGNQDTQYF. Complete variable domain (other parts from reference TRBV7-3 and TRBJ2-3): GAGVSQTPSNKVTEKGKYVELRCDPISGHTALYWYRQSLGQGPEFLIYFQGTGAADDSGLPNDRFFAVRPEGSVSTLKIQRTERGDSAVYLCASSLSGNQDTQYFGPGTRLTVL.

The chain combines TRBV6-5 with TRBJ2-1. CDR1 is MNHEY, CDR2 SVGAGI, per germline. This CDR3 region has 15 residues. The CDR3 protein is CASSYSGASYNEQFF.

The chain links TRBV5-8 to TRBJ2-7; TCRdb lists TRBD1, though no DNA is available to test this call. The germline V gene has CDR1 SGHTS and CDR2 YDEGEE. The CDR3 length is 15 residues. CDR3 protein: CASSLEWGVAYEQYF.

V usage is TRBV10-3 and J usage is TRBJ2-1; TCRdb calls TRBD2, which cannot be checked without DNA. The length of the CDR3 is 11 residues. CDR1 is ENHRY, CDR2 SYGVKD, per germline. Here the CDR3 reads CAIRGSDEQFF.

The chain joins TRBV20-1 to TRBJ1-1; TCRdb's D gene call, TRBD1, goes unchecked for lack of DNA. The V gene's germline CDR1 is DFQATT and CDR2 SNEGSKA (reference sequence). The CDR3 loop spans 16 amino acids. The chain's CDR3 is CSARVRRDRVYTEAFF.

This chain joins TRBV24-1 and TRBJ2-3; no DNA is available, so the TRBD1 call from TCRdb remains unchecked. The CDR3 covers 16 residues. The germline CDR1 and CDR2 sequences are KGHDR and SFDVKD. This chain's CDR3 is CATSGPTGARADTQYF.

The chain uses TRBV4-3 and TRBJ2-1. The germline gives CDR1 LGHNA, CDR2 YSLEER. This CDR3 region has 15 residues. The chain's CDR3 is CASSQDGGLYNEQFF.

The V gene is TRBV4-1, the J gene TRBJ2-3; TCRdb's D call of TRBD1 is untestable without DNA. Germline V gives CDR1 MGHRA, CDR2 YSYEKL. The CDR3 length is 14 residues. The CDR3 sequence: CASSLGDRPDTQYF.

The chain couples TRBV5-5 to TRBJ2-2; the TCRdb D gene call, TRBD2, has no DNA to confirm it. The V gene's germline CDR1 is SGHKS and CDR2 YYEKEE (reference sequence). This CDR3 contains 17 residues. The chain's CDR3 is CASSSDPVQGPSGELFF.

This rearrangement joins TRBV20-1 to TRBJ2-1; TCRdb designates TRBD1, a call that cannot be tested without DNA. The CDR3 length is 15 residues. Germline loops: CDR1 DFQATT, CDR2 SNEGSKA (reference sequence). CDR3 residues: CSAPRGAGVYNEQFF.

The chain couples TRBV5-1 to TRBJ2-1; TCRdb's D gene call, TRBD1, goes unchecked for lack of DNA. Germline V gene data show CDR1 as SGHRS and CDR2 as YFSETQ. This CDR3 has 15 amino acids. The CDR3 region is CASSLREPFRNEQFF.

V is TRBV20-1 and J is TRBJ2-1; TCRdb's D call of TRBD2 is untestable without DNA. The V gene's germline CDR1 is DFQATT and CDR2 SNEGSKA (reference sequence). CDR3 size: 18 residues. The CDR3 region is CSARDLGLAGEGYNEQFF.

This sequence joins TRBV4-1 and TRBJ2-7. Germline CDR1 MGHRA, CDR2 YSYEKL. CDR3 length: 14 residues. The CDR3 loop reads CASSDRFSNHEQYF.

V usage is TRBV7-9 and J usage is TRBJ1-1. Germline lookup yields CDR1 SEHNR and CDR2 FQNEAQ (reference sequence). This CDR3 region has 16 residues. The CDR3 here is CASSLALGVLNTEAFF.

The V gene is TRBV7-3, the J gene TRBJ2-1; absent DNA, TCRdb's TRBD1 call cannot be checked. Germline lookup yields CDR1 SGHTA and CDR2 FQGTGA. This CDR3 spans 13 amino acids. CDR3 loop: CASSSGQSNEQFF.

The chain uses TRBV5-4 and TRBJ1-2; TCRdb indicates TRBD1, and absent DNA this call remains unverified. Germline CDR1 reads SGHNT; CDR2 reads YYREEE (reference sequence). The CDR3 sequence is 17 residues long. CDR3 region: CASSSNLPGTENYGYTF.

The chain has TRBV27 and TRBJ2-4; TCRdb indicates TRBD1, and absent DNA this call remains unverified. This CDR3 is built from 16 residues. Per germline, CDR1 MNHEY and CDR2 SMNVEV (reference sequence). CDR3 amino acids: CASSLSADSRMDIQYF.

The genes are TRBV29-1 and TRBJ2-2; absent DNA, TCRdb's TRBD2 call cannot be checked. Germline loops: CDR1 SQVTM, CDR2 ANQGSEA. CDR3 length: 15 amino acids. The CDR3 region is CSTGGGGANTGELFF.

This rearrangement joins TRBV7-2 to TRBJ2-5; TCRdb indicates TRBD2, and absent DNA this call remains unverified. The germline gives CDR1 SGHTA, CDR2 FQGNSA. The CDR3 totals 14 residues. Here the CDR3 reads CASSLGTRRETQYF.

The chain combines TRBV5-1 with TRBJ2-6. CDR1 is SGHRS and CDR2 is YFSETQ in the germline V gene. This CDR3 spans 14 amino acids. The CDR3 is CASSSLTGANVLTF.

The V gene is TRBV12-3 or TRBV12-4, the J gene TRBJ2-3; the D call of TRBD2 rests on TCRdb alone, since no DNA is present to check it. The CDR3 loop spans 18 amino acids. CDR3 sequence reads: CASSDSSGRARGTDTQYF.

The V and J genes are TRBV6-5 and TRBJ2-5. Germline V gene sequence: CDR1 MNHEY, CDR2 SVGAGI. The CDR3 runs to 17 residues. CDR3 sequence: CASSYYLSLTAQETQYF.

The CDR3 here is CASSLSGRVGTGELFF. V usage is TRBV28 and J usage is TRBJ2-2; the D call of TRBD1 rests on TCRdb alone, since no DNA is present to check it. Germline V gives CDR1 MDHEN, CDR2 SYDVKM. The CDR3 is 16 amino acids.